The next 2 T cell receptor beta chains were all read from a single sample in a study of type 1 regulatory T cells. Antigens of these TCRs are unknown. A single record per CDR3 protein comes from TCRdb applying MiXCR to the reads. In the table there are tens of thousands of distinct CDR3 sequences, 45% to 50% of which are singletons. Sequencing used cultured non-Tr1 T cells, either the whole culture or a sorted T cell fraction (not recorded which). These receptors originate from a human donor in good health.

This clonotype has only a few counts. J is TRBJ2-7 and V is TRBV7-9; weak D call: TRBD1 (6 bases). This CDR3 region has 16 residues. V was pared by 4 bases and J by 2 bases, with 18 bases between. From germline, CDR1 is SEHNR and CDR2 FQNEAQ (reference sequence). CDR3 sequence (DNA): TGTGCCAGCAGCTCCGGTCCGGGGTGGGGGCCCTACGAGCAGTACTTC. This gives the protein CASSSGPGWGPYEQYF. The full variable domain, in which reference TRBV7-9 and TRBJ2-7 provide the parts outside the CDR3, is DTGVSQNPRHKITKRGQNVTFRCDPISEHNRLYWYRQTLGQGPEFLTYFQNEAQLEKSRLLSDRFSAERPKGSFSTLEIQRTEQGDSAMYLCASSSGPGWGPYEQYFGPGTRLTVT.

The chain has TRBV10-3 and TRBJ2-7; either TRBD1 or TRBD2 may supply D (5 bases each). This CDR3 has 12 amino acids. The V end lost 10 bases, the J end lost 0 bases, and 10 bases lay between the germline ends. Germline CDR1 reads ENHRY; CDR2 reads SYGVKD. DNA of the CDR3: TGTGCCACCGGGGCAAGCTCCTACGAGCAGTACTTC. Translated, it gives CATGASSYEQYF.